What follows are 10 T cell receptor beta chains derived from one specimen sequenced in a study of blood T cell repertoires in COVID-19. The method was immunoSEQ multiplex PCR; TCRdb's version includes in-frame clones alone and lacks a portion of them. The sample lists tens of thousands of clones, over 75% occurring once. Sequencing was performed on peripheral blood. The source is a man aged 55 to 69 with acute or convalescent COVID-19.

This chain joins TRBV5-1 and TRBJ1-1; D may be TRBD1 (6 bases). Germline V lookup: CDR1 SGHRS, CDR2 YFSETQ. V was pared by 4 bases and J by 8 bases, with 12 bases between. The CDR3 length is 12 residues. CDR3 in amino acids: CASSREGEEAFF. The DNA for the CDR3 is TGCGCCAGCAGCCGAGAGGGGGAAGAAGCTTTCTTT.

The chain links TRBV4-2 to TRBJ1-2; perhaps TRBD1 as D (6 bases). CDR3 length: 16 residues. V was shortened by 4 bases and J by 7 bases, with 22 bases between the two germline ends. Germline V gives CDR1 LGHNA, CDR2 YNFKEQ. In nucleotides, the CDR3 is TGTGCCAGCAGCCCTAACATTGCGGGGGGCCGAGGTGGCTACACCTTC. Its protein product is CASSPNIAGGRGGYTF.

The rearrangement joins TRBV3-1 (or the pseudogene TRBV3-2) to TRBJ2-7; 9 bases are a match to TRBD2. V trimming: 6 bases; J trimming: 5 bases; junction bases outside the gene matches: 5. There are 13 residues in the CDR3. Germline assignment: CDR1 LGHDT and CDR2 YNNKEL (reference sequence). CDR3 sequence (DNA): TGTGCCAGCAGAGCGGGGGGAGGAGACGAGCAGTACTTC. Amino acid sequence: CASRAGGGDEQYF.

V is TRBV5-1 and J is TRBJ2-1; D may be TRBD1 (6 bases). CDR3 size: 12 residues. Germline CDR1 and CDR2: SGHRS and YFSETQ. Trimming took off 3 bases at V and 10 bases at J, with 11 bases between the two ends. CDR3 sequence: CASSSRGSEQFF. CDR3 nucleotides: TGCGCCAGCAGCTCGAGGGGGTCGGAGCAGTTCTTC.

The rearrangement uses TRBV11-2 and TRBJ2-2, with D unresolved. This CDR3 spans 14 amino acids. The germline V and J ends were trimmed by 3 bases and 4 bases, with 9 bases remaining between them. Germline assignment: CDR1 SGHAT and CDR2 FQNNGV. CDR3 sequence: CASSLARGTGELFF. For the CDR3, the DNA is TGTGCCAGCAGCTTGGCGAGAGGCACCGGGGAGCTGTTTTTT.

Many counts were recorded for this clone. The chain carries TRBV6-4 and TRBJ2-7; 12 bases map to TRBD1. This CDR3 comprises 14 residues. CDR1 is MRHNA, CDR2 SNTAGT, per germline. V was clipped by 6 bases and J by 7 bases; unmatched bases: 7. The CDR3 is CASSTGQGAEEQYF. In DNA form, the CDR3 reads TGTGCCAGCAGCACGGGACAGGGGGCGGAGGAGCAGTACTTC.

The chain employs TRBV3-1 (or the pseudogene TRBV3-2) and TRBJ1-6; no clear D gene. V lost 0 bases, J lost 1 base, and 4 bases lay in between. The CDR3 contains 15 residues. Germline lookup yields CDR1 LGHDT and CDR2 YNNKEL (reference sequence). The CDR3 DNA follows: TGTGCCAGCAGCCAAGAGAGGTCCTATAATTCACCCCTCCACTTT. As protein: CASSQERSYNSPLHF.

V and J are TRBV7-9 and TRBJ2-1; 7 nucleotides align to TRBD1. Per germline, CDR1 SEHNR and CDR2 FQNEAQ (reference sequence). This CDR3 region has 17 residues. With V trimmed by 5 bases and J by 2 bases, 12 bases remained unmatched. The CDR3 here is CASSPPFRDSPYNEQFF. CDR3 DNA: TGTGCCAGCAGCCCCCCTTTCCGGGACAGTCCCTACAATGAGCAGTTCTTC.

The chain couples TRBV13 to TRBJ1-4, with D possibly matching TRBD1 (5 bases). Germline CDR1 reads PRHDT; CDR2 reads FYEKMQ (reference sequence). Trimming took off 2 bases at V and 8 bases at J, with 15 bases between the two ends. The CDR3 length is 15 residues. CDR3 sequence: CASSLLGQGGEKLFF. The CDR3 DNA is TGTGCCAGCAGCTTACTAGGCCAGGGAGGGGAAAAACTGTTTTTT.

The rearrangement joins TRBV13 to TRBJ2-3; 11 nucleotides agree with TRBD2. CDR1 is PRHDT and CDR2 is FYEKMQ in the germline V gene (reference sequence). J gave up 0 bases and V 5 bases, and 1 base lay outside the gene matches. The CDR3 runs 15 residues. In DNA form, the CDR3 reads TGTGCCAGCAGCCGACTAGCGGGGAGCACAGATACGCAGTATTTT. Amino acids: CASSRLAGSTDTQYF.